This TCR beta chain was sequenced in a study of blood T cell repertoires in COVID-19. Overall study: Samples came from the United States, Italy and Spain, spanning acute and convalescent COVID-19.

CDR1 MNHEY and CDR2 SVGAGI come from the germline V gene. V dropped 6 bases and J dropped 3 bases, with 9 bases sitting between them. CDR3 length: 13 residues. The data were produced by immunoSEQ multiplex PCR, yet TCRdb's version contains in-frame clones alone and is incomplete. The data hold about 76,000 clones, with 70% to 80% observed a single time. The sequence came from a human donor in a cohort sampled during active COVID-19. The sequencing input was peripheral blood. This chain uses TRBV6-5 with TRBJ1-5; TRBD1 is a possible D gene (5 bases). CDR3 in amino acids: CASRHRNNQPQHF. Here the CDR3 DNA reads TGTGCCAGCAGACACAGGAACAATCAGCCCCAGCATTTT.